Following are 24 T cell receptor beta chains from one sample sequenced in a study of blood T cell repertoires in COVID-19. TCRdb keeps only in-frame clones here, not all; method: immunoSEQ multiplex PCR. The sample holds about 210,000 clones, around 86% seen once. Material for sequencing was PBMCs or T cells enriched from blood (not recorded which). The source of these receptors is a man aged 35 to 55 with acute COVID-19.

In this sample, this clone turned up once. The chain recombines TRBV19 with TRBJ2-1; 10 bases align to TRBD2. CDR1 is LNHDA and CDR2 is SQIVND in the germline V gene (reference sequence). The trim removed 5 bases at V and 10 bases at J, leaving 14 bases unmatched. The CDR3 length is 16 residues. CDR3 sequence reads: CASSPSPAGGPGEQFF. As DNA, the CDR3 is TGTGCCAGTAGTCCCTCCCCAGCGGGAGGGCCAGGGGAGCAGTTCTTC.

The J gene is TRBJ2-1, the V gene TRBV7-3, with 9 bases matching TRBD2. V lost 5 bases and J lost 7; bases outside the gene matches: 6. The CDR3 spans 14 residues. Germline CDR1 reads SGHTA; CDR2 reads FQGTGA. CDR3 nucleotide sequence: TGTGCCAGCAGCCCGGGACTAGCAGTGAATGAGCAGTTCTTC. This translates into CASSPGLAVNEQFF.

The CDR3 DNA is TGTGCCAGCTCACCATCCGGGGGGCATCAGCCCCAGCATTTT. It yields the protein CASSPSGGHQPQHF. V gene TRBV18 combines with J gene TRBJ1-5, with a possible D match to TRBD1 (6 bases). The germline CDR1 and CDR2 sequences are KGHSH and LQKENI. The CDR3 is 14 amino acids. V shed 2 bases and J shed 5 bases, with 10 bases lying between them. Full variable domain (outside the CDR3, taken from reference TRBV18 and TRBJ1-5): NAGVMQNPRHLVRRRGQEARLRCSPMKGHSHVYWYRQLPEEGLKFMVYLQKENIIDESGMPKERFSAEFPKEGPSILRIQQVVRGDSAAYFCASSPSGGHQPQHFGDGTRLSIL.

This chain uses TRBV30 with TRBJ1-6; a possible D gene is TRBD1 (6 bases). The V gene lost 3 bases and the J gene lost 17 bases, with 14 bases spanning the gap. This CDR3 has 11 residues. CDR1 is GTSNPN and CDR2 is SVGIG in the germline V gene (reference sequence). CDR3 loop: CAWSTGQGVHF. The DNA of the CDR3 is TGTGCCTGGAGCACAGGGCAGGGCGTCCACTTT.

The V and J genes are TRBV3-1 (or the pseudogene TRBV3-2) and TRBJ1-1; D is ambiguous. The germline V gene encodes CDR1 LGHDT and CDR2 YNNKEL (reference sequence). V lost 8 bases and J lost 2, with 15 bases in between. CDR3 length equals 14 residues. This chain's CDR3 is CASGLSDRNTEAFF. Here the CDR3 DNA reads TGTGCCAGCGGGCTTTCCGACCGAAACACTGAAGCTTTCTTT.

This clone appeared a single time. The chain joins TRBV4-1 to TRBJ2-1, with TRBD2 as a possible D gene (6 bases). V lost 6 bases and J lost 1, with 19 bases in between. This CDR3 is 17 amino acids long. Germline V gene sequence: CDR1 MGHRA, CDR2 YSYEKL. CDR3 residues: CASRQAPAGFSYNEQFF. CDR3 bases: TGCGCCAGCAGACAGGCCCCAGCGGGCTTTTCCTACAATGAGCAGTTCTTC.

The V call is TRBV4-2, the J call TRBJ1-5, with TRBD1 as a possible D gene (5 bases). CDR1 is LGHNA and CDR2 is YNFKEQ in the germline V gene. The CDR3 totals 15 residues. V shed 1 base and J shed 3 bases, with 10 bases lying between them. CDR3 DNA: TGTGCCAGCAGCCAAGTGGGCAGGGACAATCAGCCCCAGCATTTT. Residues: CASSQVGRDNQPQHF.

The rearrangement joins TRBV5-1 to TRBJ1-2; D is unclear. Trimming pared 4 bases from V and 2 bases from J, leaving 24 bases between. Germline CDR1 SGHRS, CDR2 YFSETQ. The CDR3 totals 18 residues. The CDR3 here is CASSPISRQSGANYGYTF. CDR3 DNA: TGCGCCAGCAGCCCCATCTCACGGCAGTCGGGTGCCAACTATGGCTACACCTTC.

The chain has TRBV19 and TRBJ2-7; no firm D call. There are 13 residues in the CDR3. The germline CDR1 and CDR2 sequences are LNHDA and SQIVND (reference sequence). Trimming shortened V by 5 bases and J by 6 bases, and 14 bases separated the two germline ends. CDR3 residues: CASSFNAPGEQYF. The DNA for the CDR3 is TGTGCCAGTAGTTTCAATGCCCCCGGCGAGCAGTACTTC.

This chain joins TRBV19 and TRBJ2-6; a possible D gene is TRBD2 (6 bases). V shed 3 bases and J shed 2 bases, with 17 bases lying between them. There are 18 residues in the CDR3. Germline V gene data show CDR1 as LNHDA and CDR2 as SQIVND (reference sequence). CDR3 nucleotide sequence: TGTGCCAGTAGTATTGGGGGAGGATCTTTTACTGGGGCCAACGTCCTGACTTTC. It translates to CASSIGGGSFTGANVLTF.

The V gene is TRBV5-8, the J gene TRBJ2-5; D may be TRBD2 (5 bases). V lost 3 bases and J lost 7, with 22 bases in between. CDR1 SGHTS and CDR2 YDEGEE come from the germline V gene. This CDR3 spans 16 amino acids. CDR3 residues: CASSSSRREPAWTQYF. CDR3 DNA sequence: TGTGCCAGCAGCTCTTCACGTAGGGAGCCGGCGTGGACCCAGTACTTC.

V usage is TRBV7-9 and J usage is TRBJ2-7; 14 bases are shared with TRBD2. The CDR3 totals 15 residues. V was pared by 5 bases and J by 7 bases, with 7 bases of the junction left unmatched. Germline CDR1 is SEHNR and CDR2 is FQNEAQ (reference sequence). DNA for the CDR3: TGTGCCAGCAGCCTTTCGGGACTAGCGGGAGTAGAGCAGTACTTC. This sequence encodes CASSLSGLAGVEQYF. The entire variable domain, with the rest obtained from reference TRBV7-9 and TRBJ2-7, is as follows: DTGVSQNPRHKITKRGQNVTFRCDPISEHNRLYWYRQTLGQGPEFLTYFQNEAQLEKSRLLSDRFSAERPKGSFSTLEIQRTEQGDSAMYLCASSLSGLAGVEQYFGPGTRLTVT.

V usage is TRBV5-1 and J usage is TRBJ2-7, with TRBD1 matching 9 bases. The germline gives CDR1 SGHRS, CDR2 YFSETQ. V gave up 4 bases and J gave up 6 bases; unmatched junction bases: 5. The CDR3 consists of 13 residues. The CDR3 sequence is CASSPTGGLEQYF. DNA for the CDR3: TGCGCCAGCAGCCCAACAGGGGGCCTCGAGCAGTACTTC.

The chain joins TRBV3-1 (or the pseudogene TRBV3-2) to TRBJ1-2; D ambiguous. CDR1 is LGHDT and CDR2 is YNNKEL in the germline V gene (reference sequence). V lost 6 bases to trimming and J lost 0 bases, with 5 bases between them. CDR3 length: 12 amino acids. In DNA, the CDR3 is TGTGCCAGCAGTAGATCTAACTATGGCTACACCTTC. Translated, it gives CASSRSNYGYTF.

In regard to this clone: This sample also contains other DNA sequences that code for the same CDR3. The rearrangement uses TRBV5-1 and TRBJ1-1; D may be TRBD1 (5 bases). The CDR3 length is 14 residues. The germline V gene has CDR1 SGHRS and CDR2 YFSETQ. Deletions cut 2 bases from V and 1 base from J, with 9 bases between. CDR3 residues: CASSFGGENTEAFF. CDR3 bases: TGCGCCAGCAGCTTCGGAGGGGAGAACACTGAAGCTTTCTTT.

The chain is built from TRBV7-3 and TRBJ2-2; maybe TRBD2 (6 bases). Germline V CDR1 and CDR2: SGHTA, FQGTGA. V was cut by 5 bases and J by 7 bases, with 26 bases left in between. The length of the CDR3 is 18 residues. The CDR3 DNA sequence: TGTGCCAGCAGCCCAAAAACCGGGGGACCTGGCGTTGGCGGGGAGCTGTTTTTT. Residues: CASSPKTGGPGVGGELFF.

The gene calls are TRBV30 and TRBJ1-2, with unresolved D. Per germline, CDR1 GTSNPN and CDR2 SVGIG (reference sequence). Trimming took 2 bases from V and 8 from J, leaving 9 bases between them. The CDR3 is 11 residues long. DNA of the CDR3: TGTGCCTGGAGTAGTCCACGGGGCTACACCTTC. Translated, it gives CAWSSPRGYTF.

This clone was counted once. The gene calls are TRBV10-3 and TRBJ1-1; D perhaps matches TRBD1 (5 bases). V was cut by 6 bases and J by 8 bases, with 10 bases left in between. Germline V lookup: CDR1 ENHRY, CDR2 SYGVKD. The CDR3 runs 11 residues. DNA of the CDR3: TGTGCCATCAGCCAGGGAGGGGAAGCTTTCTTT. It codes for CAISQGGEAFF.

The CDR3 reads CASSNQGVTEAFF. CDR3 sequence (DNA): TGTGCCAGCAGTAACCAGGGGGTAACTGAAGCTTTCTTT. The V and J genes are TRBV6-5 and TRBJ1-1, with 7 bases that match TRBD1. V was pared by 5 bases and J by 5 bases, with 5 bases of the junction left unmatched. CDR3 length: 13 amino acids. CDR1 is MNHEY and CDR2 is SVGAGI in the germline V gene.

This chain connects TRBV11-2 to TRBJ2-4, with 7 bases aligning to TRBD1. CDR3 length equals 15 residues. Germline trimming cut 6 bases from V and 5 bases from J; bases unmatched to any gene: 10. The V gene's germline CDR1 is SGHAT and CDR2 FQNNGV. CDR3 in DNA: TGTGCCAGCAGGCGGACAGGCGCCCCCCAAAACATTCAGTACTTC. This translates into CASRRTGAPQNIQYF.

This clone showed up just a few times. The rearrangement uses TRBV5-5 and TRBJ1-5; D may be TRBD1 (5 bases). CDR3 length: 16 residues. V shed 6 bases and J shed 2 bases, with 18 bases lying between them. Germline V CDR1 and CDR2: SGHKS, YYEKEE (reference sequence). This CDR3 reads CASIPGPTAGNQPQHF. CDR3 bases: TGTGCCAGCATCCCTGGCCCGACAGCCGGCAATCAGCCCCAGCATTTT.

The chain joins TRBV19 to TRBJ2-1; 8 bases line up with TRBD2. The CDR3 length is 15 residues. With V trimmed by 3 bases and J by 3 bases, 4 bases remained unmatched. Germline-derived CDR1 and CDR2 are LNHDA and SQIVND (reference sequence). The DNA of the CDR3 is TGTGCCAGTAGTATTCTAGCGGGTGACTACAATGAGCAGTTCTTC. It specifies CASSILAGDYNEQFF.

This clone appeared once. This rearrangement joins TRBV5-4 to TRBJ1-1; a weak D match, TRBD1 (6 bases). The V end was cut by 4 bases, the J end by 3 bases, with 16 bases between. CDR1 and CDR2 from the germline V gene are SGHNT and YYREEE (reference sequence). The CDR3 is made up of 15 amino acids. CDR3: CASSRLRGNDTEAFF. The CDR3 DNA follows: TGTGCCAGCAGCCGGCTTAGGGGGAATGACACTGAAGCTTTCTTT.

The chain recombines TRBV7-9 with TRBJ1-1, with TRBD1 identical over 10 bases. This CDR3 is 13 amino acids long. J was trimmed by 11 bases and V by 4 bases; bases with no gene match: 7. Germline CDR1 is SEHNR and CDR2 is FQNEAQ (reference sequence). The CDR3 nucleotides read TGTGCCAGCAGCTCAGGGACAGGGGCAGGGGCTTTCTTT. This gives the protein CASSSGTGAGAFF. The full variable domain, with the rest looked up from reference TRBV7-9 and TRBJ1-1, is DTGVSQNPRHKITKRGQNVTFRCDPISEHNRLYWYRQTLGQGPEFLTYFQNEAQLEKSRLLSDRFSAERPKGSFSTLEIQRTEQGDSAMYLCASSSGTGAGAFFGQGTRLTVV.